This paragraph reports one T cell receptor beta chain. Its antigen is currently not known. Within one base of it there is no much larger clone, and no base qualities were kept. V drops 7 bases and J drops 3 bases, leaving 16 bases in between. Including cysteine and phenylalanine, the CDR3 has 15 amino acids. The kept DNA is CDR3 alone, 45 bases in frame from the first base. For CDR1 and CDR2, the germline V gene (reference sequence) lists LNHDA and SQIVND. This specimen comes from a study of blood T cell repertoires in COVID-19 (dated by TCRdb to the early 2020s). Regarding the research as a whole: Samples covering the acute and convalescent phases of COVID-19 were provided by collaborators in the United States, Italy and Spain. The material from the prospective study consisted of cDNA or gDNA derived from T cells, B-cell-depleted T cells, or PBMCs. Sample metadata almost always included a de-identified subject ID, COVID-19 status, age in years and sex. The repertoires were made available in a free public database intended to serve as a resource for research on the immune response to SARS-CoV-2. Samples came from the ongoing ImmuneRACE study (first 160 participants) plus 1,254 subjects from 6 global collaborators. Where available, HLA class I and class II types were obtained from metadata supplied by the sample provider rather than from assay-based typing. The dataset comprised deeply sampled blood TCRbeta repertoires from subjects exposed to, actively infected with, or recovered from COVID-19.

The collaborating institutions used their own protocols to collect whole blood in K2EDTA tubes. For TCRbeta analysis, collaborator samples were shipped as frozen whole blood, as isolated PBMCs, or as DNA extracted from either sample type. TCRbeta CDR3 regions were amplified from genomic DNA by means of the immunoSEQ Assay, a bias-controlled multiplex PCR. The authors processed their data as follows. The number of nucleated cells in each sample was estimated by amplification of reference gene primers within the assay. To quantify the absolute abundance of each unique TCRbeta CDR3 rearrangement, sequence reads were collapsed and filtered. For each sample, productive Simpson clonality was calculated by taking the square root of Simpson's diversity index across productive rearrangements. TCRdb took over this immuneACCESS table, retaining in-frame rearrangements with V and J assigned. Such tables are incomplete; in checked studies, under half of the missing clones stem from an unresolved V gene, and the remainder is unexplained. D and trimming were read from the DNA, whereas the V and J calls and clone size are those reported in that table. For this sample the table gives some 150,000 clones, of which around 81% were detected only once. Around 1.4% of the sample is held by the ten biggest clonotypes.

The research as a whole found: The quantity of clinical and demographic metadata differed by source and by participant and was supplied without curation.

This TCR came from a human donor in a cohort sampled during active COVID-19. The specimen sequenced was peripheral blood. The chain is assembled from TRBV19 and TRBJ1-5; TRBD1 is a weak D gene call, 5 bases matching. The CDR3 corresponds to CASTRGTLTNQPQHF. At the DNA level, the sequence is TGTGCCAGTACCCGCGGGACTTTAACCAATCAGCCCCAGCATTTT.